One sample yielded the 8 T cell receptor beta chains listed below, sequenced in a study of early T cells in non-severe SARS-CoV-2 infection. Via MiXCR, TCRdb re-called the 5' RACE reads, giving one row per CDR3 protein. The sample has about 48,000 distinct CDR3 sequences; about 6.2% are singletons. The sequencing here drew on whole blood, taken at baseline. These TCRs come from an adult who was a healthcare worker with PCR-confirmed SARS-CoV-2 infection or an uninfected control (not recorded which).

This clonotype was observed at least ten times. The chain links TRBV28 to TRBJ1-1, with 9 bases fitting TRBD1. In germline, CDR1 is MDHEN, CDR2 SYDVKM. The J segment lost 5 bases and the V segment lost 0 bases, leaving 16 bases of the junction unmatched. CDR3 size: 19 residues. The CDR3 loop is CASSLWTGGKRAARTEAFF. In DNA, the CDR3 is TGTGCCAGCAGTTTATGGACAGGGGGAAAACGGGCGGCTAGGACTGAAGCTTTCTTT.

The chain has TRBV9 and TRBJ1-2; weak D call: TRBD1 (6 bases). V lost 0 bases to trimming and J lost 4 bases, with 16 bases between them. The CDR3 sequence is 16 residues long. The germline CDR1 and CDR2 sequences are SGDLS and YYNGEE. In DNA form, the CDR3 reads TGTGCCAGCAGCGTAGCAGCTCAGGGGAGCCCCTATGGCTACACCTTC. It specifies CASSVAAQGSPYGYTF.

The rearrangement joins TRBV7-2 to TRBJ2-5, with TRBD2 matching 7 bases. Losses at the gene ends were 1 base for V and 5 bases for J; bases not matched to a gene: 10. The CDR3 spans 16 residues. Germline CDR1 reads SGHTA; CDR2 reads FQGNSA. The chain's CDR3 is CASSLVMSSGGETQYF. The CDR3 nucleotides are TGTGCCAGCAGCTTAGTTATGTCTAGCGGTGGGGAGACCCAGTACTTC.

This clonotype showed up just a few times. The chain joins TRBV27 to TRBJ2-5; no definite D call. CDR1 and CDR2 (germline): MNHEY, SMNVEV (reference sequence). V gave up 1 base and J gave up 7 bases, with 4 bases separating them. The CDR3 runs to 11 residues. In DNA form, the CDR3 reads TGTGCCAGCAGTTTATATGGGACCCAGTACTTC. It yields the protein CASSLYGTQYF.

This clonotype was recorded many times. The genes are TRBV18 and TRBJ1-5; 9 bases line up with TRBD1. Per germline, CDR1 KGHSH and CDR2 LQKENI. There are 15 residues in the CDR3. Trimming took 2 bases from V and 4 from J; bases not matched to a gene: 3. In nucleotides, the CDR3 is TGTGCCAGCTCACCAAAGACAGGGGGGAATCAGCCCCAGCATTTT. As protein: CASSPKTGGNQPQHF.

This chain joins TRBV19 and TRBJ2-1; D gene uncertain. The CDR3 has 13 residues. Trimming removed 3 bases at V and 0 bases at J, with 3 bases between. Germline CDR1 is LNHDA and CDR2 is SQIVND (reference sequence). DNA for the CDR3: TGTGCCAGTAGTATGGGCTCCTACAATGAGCAGTTCTTC. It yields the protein CASSMGSYNEQFF.

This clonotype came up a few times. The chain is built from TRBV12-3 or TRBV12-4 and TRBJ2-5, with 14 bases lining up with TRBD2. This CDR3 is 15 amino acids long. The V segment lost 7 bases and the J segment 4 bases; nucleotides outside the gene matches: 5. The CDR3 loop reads CASTPTSGRGETQYF. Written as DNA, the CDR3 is TGTGCCAGCACCCCGACTAGCGGGAGGGGAGAGACCCAGTACTTC.

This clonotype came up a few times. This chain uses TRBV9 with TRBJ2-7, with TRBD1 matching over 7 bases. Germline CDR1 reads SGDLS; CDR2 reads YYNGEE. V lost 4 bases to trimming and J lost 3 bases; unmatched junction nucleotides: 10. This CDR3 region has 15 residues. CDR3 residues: CASSPTGTERYEQYF. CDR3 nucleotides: TGTGCCAGCAGCCCAACCGGGACAGAGCGCTACGAGCAGTACTTC. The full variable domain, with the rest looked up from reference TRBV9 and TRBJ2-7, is DSGVTQTPKHLITATGQRVTLRCSPRSGDLSVYWYQQSLDQGLQFLIQYYNGEERAKGNILERFSAQQFPDLHSELNLSSLELGDSALYFCASSPTGTERYEQYFGPGTRLTVT.